Shown below are 16 T cell receptor beta chains from a single sample sequenced in a study of shared clonotypes between healthy human individuals (dated by TCRdb to 2020 to 2022). The protocol used for the library was the immunoSEQ multiplex PCR assay. TCRdb's version of the immuneACCESS table is confined to in-frame rearrangements and falls short of the full clone set. An unresolved V gene accounts for under half of the shortfall where checked; the remainder is of unknown origin. The sample table contains roughly 2.2 million clones; only one count was recorded for about 92% of them. The ten largest clones take up 0.35% to 0.45% of the sample. Sequenced material: naive CD4+ T cells from PBMCs. According to the study, the label for this sample's cell subset or site signals: CD45RA+ positively selected. The origin of the receptors is a man aged 18 to 35 in good health. Some clones in this sample may be carry-over from other donors' samples.

This clone was recorded a few times. The chain uses TRBV6-6 and TRBJ1-1; tentative D call: TRBD1 (6 bases). This CDR3 contains 14 residues. The V end lost 10 bases, the J end lost 0 bases, and 15 bases lay between the germline ends. The germline V gene encodes CDR1 MNHNY and CDR2 SVGAGI (reference sequence). The CDR3 reads CAIAPGGLNTEAFF. The CDR3 DNA reads as TGTGCCATCGCCCCGGGGGGCTTGAACACTGAAGCTTTCTTT.

This clone has more than one count but fewer than ten. Distinct nucleotide sequences in the sample also encode this CDR3. The chain is built from TRBV6-5 and TRBJ1-2; the D gene is possibly TRBD1 (5 bases). Germline-derived CDR1 and CDR2 are MNHEY and SVGAGI. The CDR3 totals 13 residues. V was clipped by 2 bases and J by 1 base, with 5 bases between them. CDR3: CASSYGGNYGYTF. CDR3 DNA: TGTGCCAGCAGTTACGGGGGTAACTATGGCTACACCTTC.

This chain joins TRBV7-2 and TRBJ1-2; no reliable D call. V was clipped by 6 bases and J by 11 bases, with 19 bases between them. In germline, CDR1 is SGHTA, CDR2 FQGNSA. The CDR3 length is 13 residues. The CDR3 bases are TGTGCCAGCAGTCGCGGTCTCATGCCACCTTACACCTTC. Amino acids: CASSRGLMPPYTF.

The chain links TRBV4-3 to TRBJ2-5; a weak D match, TRBD2 (8 bases). This CDR3 region has 14 residues. Trimming cost V 4 bases and J 4 bases, with 13 bases left between them. Germline lookup yields CDR1 LGHNA and CDR2 YSLEER. Here the CDR3 reads CASSLAGQPETQYF. DNA for the CDR3: TGCGCCAGCAGCCTAGCGGGACAGCCAGAGACCCAGTACTTC.

The gene calls are TRBV27 and TRBJ2-1, with 11 bases identical to TRBD2. The CDR3 length is 16 residues. V gave up 5 bases and J gave up 4 bases; unmatched junction bases: 7. CDR1 and CDR2 from the germline V gene are MNHEY and SMNVEV (reference sequence). The CDR3 nucleotides read TGTGCCAGCAGTCTAACCGGGACTAGCGGATACAATGAGCAGTTCTTC. The encoded protein is CASSLTGTSGYNEQFF.

The chain employs TRBV7-6 and TRBJ2-3, with 12 bases that match TRBD2. Trimming removed 0 bases from V and 5 bases from J; junction bases left unmatched: 15. CDR3 length equals 20 residues. Germline V lookup: CDR1 SGHVS, CDR2 FNYEAQ. The CDR3 sequence: CASSLARTSGTRPLGDTQYF. The CDR3, as DNA: TGTGCCAGCAGCTTAGCCAGGACTAGCGGGACCCGACCCTTGGGAGATACGCAGTATTTT.

The chain is built from TRBV6-5 and TRBJ2-7, with D possibly being TRBD2 (6 bases). Trimming took 5 bases from V and 3 from J, leaving 11 bases between them. There are 13 residues in the CDR3. Germline V CDR1 and CDR2: MNHEY, SVGAGI. CDR3 residues: CASSRERGYEQYF. CDR3 sequence (DNA): TGTGCCAGCAGTCGGGAGAGGGGCTACGAGCAGTACTTC.

The rearrangement uses TRBV7-9 and TRBJ2-1; D gene unclear. V lost 2 bases to trimming and J lost 0 bases, with 5 bases between them. Germline V lookup: CDR1 SEHNR, CDR2 FQNEAQ (reference sequence). This CDR3 region has 14 residues. CDR3 residues: CASSLMSSYNEQFF. CDR3 in DNA: TGTGCCAGCAGCTTAATGAGCTCCTACAATGAGCAGTTCTTC.

J is TRBJ2-1 and V is TRBV5-1; D not resolved. V shed 4 bases and J shed 0 bases, with 14 bases lying between them. Germline V gene sequence: CDR1 SGHRS, CDR2 YFSETQ. This CDR3 has 16 amino acids. CDR3 bases: TGCGCCAGCAGCCCTGCGGCCGCGGTCTCCTACAATGAGCAGTTCTTC. This gives the protein CASSPAAAVSYNEQFF.

The chain combines TRBV7-2 with TRBJ1-3, with D hard to call. V was pared by 6 bases and J by 2 bases, with 17 bases between. The V gene's germline CDR1 is SGHTA and CDR2 FQGNSA. CDR3 size: 16 residues. In DNA, the CDR3 is TGTGCCAGCAGGCTACCGGGTGGAACGACTGGAAACACCATATATTTT. As protein: CASRLPGGTTGNTIYF.

The DNA of the CDR3 is TGTGCCAGCAACAAGGGACTAGCGGGAGCCAAAAACATTCAGTACTTC. Protein sequence: CASNKGLAGAKNIQYF. The chain couples TRBV7-9 to TRBJ2-4; 12 nucleotides line up with TRBD2. Germline V gene lookup returns CDR1 SEHNR and CDR2 FQNEAQ (reference sequence). With V trimmed by 7 bases and J by 0 bases, 4 bases remained unmatched. The CDR3 totals 16 residues.

CDR3 region: CASSNLLAGGDKYEQYF. The DNA for the CDR3 is TGTGCCAGCAGCAATCTCCTAGCGGGAGGGGACAAATACGAGCAGTACTTC. This chain joins TRBV21-1 and TRBJ2-7; TRBD2, the table's D call, lacks a check against the DNA. TRBV21-1 is noted as a pseudogene. This CDR3 spans 17 amino acids.

This rearrangement joins TRBV18 to TRBJ2-5; D remains ambiguous. The CDR3 covers 15 residues. V lost 3 bases and J lost 2, with 13 bases in between. The germline V gene encodes CDR1 KGHSH and CDR2 LQKENI. The CDR3 sequence: CASSPRVRQQETQYF. The CDR3 region has the DNA TGTGCCAGCTCACCCCGCGTAAGGCAGCAAGAGACCCAGTACTTC.

The chain employs TRBV9 and TRBJ2-1; tentatively, D is TRBD2 (6 bases). The CDR3 loop spans 13 amino acids. Germline V lookup: CDR1 SGDLS, CDR2 YYNGEE. Trimming pared 4 bases from V and 11 bases from J, leaving 16 bases between. CDR3 sequence: CASSTILGGQQFF. The CDR3 DNA follows: TGTGCCAGCAGCACGATCCTGGGGGGACAGCAGTTCTTC.

In DNA, the CDR3 is TGCGCCAGCAGCCAGACAGACTCTCTGACCACTGAAGCTTTCTTT. Translation gives CASSQTDSLTTEAFF. The V gene is TRBV5-1, the J gene TRBJ1-1; possibly TRBD1 for D (5 bases). The germline V and J ends were trimmed by 4 bases and 4 bases, with 17 bases remaining between them. The CDR3 is made up of 15 amino acids. Per the germline V gene, CDR1 is SGHRS and CDR2 is YFSETQ.

The chain has TRBV7-9 and TRBJ1-4, with a tentative D call TRBD1 (6 bases). The CDR3 totals 17 residues. Deletions cut 5 bases from V and 4 bases from J, with 20 bases between. Germline lookup yields CDR1 SEHNR and CDR2 FQNEAQ (reference sequence). The CDR3 nucleotides read TGTGCCAGCAGCCCGTCCCTTACAGGGAAGGGTAATGAAAAACTGTTTTTT. Its protein is CASSPSLTGKGNEKLFF.